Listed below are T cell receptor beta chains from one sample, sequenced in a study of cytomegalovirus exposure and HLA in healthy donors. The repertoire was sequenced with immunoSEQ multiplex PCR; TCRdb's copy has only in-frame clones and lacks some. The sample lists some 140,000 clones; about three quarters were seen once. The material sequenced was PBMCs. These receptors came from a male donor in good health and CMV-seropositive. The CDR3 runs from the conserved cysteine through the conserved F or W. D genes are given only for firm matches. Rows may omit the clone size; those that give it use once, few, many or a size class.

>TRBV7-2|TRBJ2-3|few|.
CASSLVAGGTDTQYF
TGTGCCAGCAGCTTAGTGGCAGGGGGGACAGATACGCAGTATTTT
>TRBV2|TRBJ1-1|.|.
CASRTLNTEAFF
TGTGCCAGCAGGACACTTAACACTGAAGCTTTCTTT
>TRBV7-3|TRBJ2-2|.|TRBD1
CASGPLWDRGNTGELFF
TGTGCCAGCGGACCCTTATGGGACAGGGGAAACACCGGGGAGCTGTTTTTT
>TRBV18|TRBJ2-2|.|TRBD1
CASSPGQDANTGELFF
TGTGCCAGCTCACCAGGACAGGACGCGAACACCGGGGAGCTGTTTTTT
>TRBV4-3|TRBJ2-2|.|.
CASSRWTVGNTGELFF
TGCGCCAGCAGCCGGTGGACAGTCGGGAACACCGGGGAGCTGTTTTTT
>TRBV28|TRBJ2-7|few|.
CASSLGTRNYEQYF
TGTGCCAGCAGTTTAGGGACAAGGAACTACGAGCAGTACTTC
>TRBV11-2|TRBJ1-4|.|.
CASSLKGGGTNEKLFF
TGTGCCAGCAGCTTGAAAGGGGGGGGGACTAATGAAAAACTGTTTTTT
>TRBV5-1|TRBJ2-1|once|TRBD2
CASSATSGPYNEQFF
TGCGCCAGCAGCGCCACTAGCGGGCCGTACAATGAGCAGTTCTTC
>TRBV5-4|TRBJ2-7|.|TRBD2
CASSPRTSGVDEQYF
TGTGCCAGCAGCCCAAGGACTAGCGGGGTGGACGAGCAGTACTTC
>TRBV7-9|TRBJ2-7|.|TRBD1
CASSSPVDRAYEQYF
TGTGCCAGCAGCTCGCCCGTGGACAGGGCCTACGAGCAGTACTTC
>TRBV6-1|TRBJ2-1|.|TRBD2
CASSELLAGRQFF
TGTGCCAGCAGTGAACTCCTAGCGGGACGGCAGTTCTTC
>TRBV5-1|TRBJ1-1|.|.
CASSTVGGGALTNTEAFF
TGCGCCAGCAGCACTGTGGGGGGGGGAGCTCTTACGAACACTGAAGCTTTCTTT
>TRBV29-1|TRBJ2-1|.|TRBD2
CSVVLSGTEEQFF
TGCAGCGTTGTACTTAGCGGGACGGAAGAGCAGTTCTTC
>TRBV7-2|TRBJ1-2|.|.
CASSLYREPANYGYTF
TGTGCCAGCAGCTTATACAGGGAACCTGCTAACTATGGCTACACCTTC
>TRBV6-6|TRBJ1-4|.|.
CASRPGIATNEKLFF
TGTGCCAGCAGACCAGGGATTGCAACTAATGAAAAACTGTTTTTT
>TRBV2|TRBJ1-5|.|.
CASSGDNYSNQPQHF
TGTGCCAGCAGTGGGGACAATTATAGCAATCAGCCCCAGCATTTT
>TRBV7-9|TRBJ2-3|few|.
CASSLGIAETSTDTQYF
TGTGCCAGCAGCTTAGGCATAGCGGAGACCAGCACAGATACGCAGTATTTT
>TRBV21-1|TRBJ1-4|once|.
CASPKEKLFF
TGTGCCAGCCCTAAGGAAAAACTGTTTTTT
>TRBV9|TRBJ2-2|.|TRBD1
CASSKPGQGNTGELFF
TGTGCCAGCAGCAAGCCGGGACAGGGGAACACCGGGGAGCTGTTTTTT
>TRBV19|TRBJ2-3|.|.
CASSIEGGFVDTQYF
TGTGCCAGTAGTATTGAGGGGGGGTTCGTAGATACGCAGTATTTT
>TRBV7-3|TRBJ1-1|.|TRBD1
CASSSPDRAATEAFF
TGTGCCAGCAGCTCCCCCGACAGGGCGGCCACTGAAGCTTTCTTT
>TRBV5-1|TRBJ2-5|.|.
CASSPELGSEYF
TGCGCCAGCAGCCCGGAACTAGGGTCAGAGTACTTC
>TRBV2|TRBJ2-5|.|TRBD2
CASSVLAGGQETQYF
TGTGCCAGCAGTGTACTAGCGGGAGGGCAAGAGACCCAGTACTTC
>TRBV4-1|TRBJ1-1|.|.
CASSQPRRGNTEAFF
TGCGCCAGCAGCCAACCCCGACGGGGGAACACTGAAGCTTTCTTT
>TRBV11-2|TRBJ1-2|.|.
CASSLEIVPYGYTF
TGTGCCAGCAGCTTAGAGATAGTCCCCTATGGCTACACCTTC
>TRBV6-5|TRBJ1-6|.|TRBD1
CASRLQGAGSPLHF
TGTGCCAGCAGGCTCCAGGGGGCGGGTTCACCCCTCCACTTT
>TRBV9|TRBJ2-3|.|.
CASSVGQPTDTQYF
TGTGCCAGCAGCGTAGGACAGCCGACAGATACGCAGTATTTT
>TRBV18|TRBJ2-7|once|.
CASSPVGGSDSYEQYF
TGTGCCAGCTCACCCGTGGGAGGTTCTGACTCCTACGAGCAGTACTTC
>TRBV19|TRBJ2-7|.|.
CASTSRMSPYEQYF
TGTGCCAGTACCAGCAGGATGTCTCCCTACGAGCAGTACTTC
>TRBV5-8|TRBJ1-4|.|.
CASSQEGGATNEKLFF
TGTGCCAGCAGCCAAGAAGGGGGTGCAACTAATGAAAAACTGTTTTTT
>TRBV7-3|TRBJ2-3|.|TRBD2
CASSLTGGGTDTQYF
TGTGCCAGCAGCTTAACGGGGGGGGGCACAGATACGCAGTATTTT
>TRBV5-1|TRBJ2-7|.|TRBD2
CASSGGLAGDSSYEQYF
TGCGCCAGCAGCGGCGGACTAGCGGGGGATAGCTCCTACGAGCAGTACTTC
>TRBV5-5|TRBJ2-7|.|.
CASSLSGDEQYF
TGTGCCAGCAGCTTATCAGGGGACGAGCAGTACTTC
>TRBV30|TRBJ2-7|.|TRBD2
CAWSDGRLAVSYEQYF
TGTGCCTGGAGTGACGGCCGACTAGCGGTTTCCTACGAGCAGTACTTC
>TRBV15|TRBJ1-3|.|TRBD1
CATSRAGTGDGNTIYF
TGTGCCACCAGCAGAGCCGGGACAGGGGATGGAAACACCATATATTTT
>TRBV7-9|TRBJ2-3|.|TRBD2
CASSSGLAGGADTQYF
TGTGCCAGCAGCTCCGGACTAGCGGGAGGCGCAGATACGCAGTATTTT
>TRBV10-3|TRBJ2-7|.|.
CAISGASQSSYEQYF
TGTGCCATCAGTGGGGCTAGCCAGAGCTCCTACGAGCAGTACTTC
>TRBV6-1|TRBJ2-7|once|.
CASSEASSYEQYF
TGTGCCAGCAGTGAAGCCAGTTCCTACGAGCAGTACTTC
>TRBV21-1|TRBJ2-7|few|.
CASSLKRGSGYEQYF
TGTGCCAGCAGCCTTAAGCGGGGGTCGGGCTACGAGCAGTACTTC
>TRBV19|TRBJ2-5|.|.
CASSIDGTKNVQETQYF
TGTGCCAGTAGTATAGATGGCACCAAGAATGTCCAAGAGACCCAGTACTTC
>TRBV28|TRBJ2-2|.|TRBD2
CASSPGLAGVGTGELFF
TGTGCCAGCAGTCCGGGACTAGCGGGAGTTGGCACCGGGGAGCTGTTTTTT
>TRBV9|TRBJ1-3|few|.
CASSVGRGDGNTIYF
TGTGCCAGCAGCGTCGGGAGGGGCGACGGAAACACCATATATTTT
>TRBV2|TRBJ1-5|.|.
CASGGAGERNQPQHF
TGTGCCAGCGGGGGGGCAGGGGAGCGCAATCAGCCCCAGCATTTT
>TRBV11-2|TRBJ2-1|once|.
CASSLAVTVDNEQFF
TGTGCCAGCAGCTTAGCAGTAACAGTCGACAATGAGCAGTTCTTC
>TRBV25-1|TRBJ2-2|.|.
CASRRQARTGELFF
TGTGCCAGCAGGAGACAGGCCCGCACCGGGGAGCTGTTTTTT
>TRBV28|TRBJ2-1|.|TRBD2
CASSIPAGGHVSSYNEQFF
TGTGCCAGCAGTATCCCAGCGGGGGGGCACGTTAGCTCCTACAATGAGCAGTTCTTC
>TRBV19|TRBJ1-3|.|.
CASSAIHRTGNTIYF
TGTGCCAGTAGTGCCATCCACAGGACTGGAAACACCATATATTTT
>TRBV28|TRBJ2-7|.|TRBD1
CASTPRTGGTYEQYF
TGTGCCAGCACCCCGAGGACAGGTGGGACCTACGAGCAGTACTTC
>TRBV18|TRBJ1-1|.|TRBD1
CASSPQAGTGNTEAFF
TGTGCCAGCTCACCACAAGCCGGGACAGGGAACACTGAAGCTTTCTTT
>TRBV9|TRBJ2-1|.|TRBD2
CASSVEVGLAGGSYNEQFF
TGTGCCAGCAGCGTAGAAGTAGGACTAGCGGGGGGGTCCTACAATGAGCAGTTCTTC
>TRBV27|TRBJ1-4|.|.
CASSLAGYEGEKLFF
TGTGCCAGCAGTTTGGCCGGGTATGAAGGTGAAAAACTGTTTTTT
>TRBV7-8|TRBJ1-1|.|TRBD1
CASSLAPGQFTEAFF
TGTGCCAGCAGCTTAGCTCCGGGACAGTTCACTGAAGCTTTCTTT
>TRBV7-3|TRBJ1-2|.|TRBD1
CASSSSTGRNGYTF
TGTGCCAGCAGCTCCTCGACAGGGCGGAATGGCTACACCTTC
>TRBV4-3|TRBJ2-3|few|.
CASSLHRGTDTQYF
TGCGCCAGCAGCCTCCATAGAGGCACAGATACGCAGTATTTT
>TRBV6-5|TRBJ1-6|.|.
CASNFRDKASPLHF
TGTGCCAGCAATTTCCGGGATAAGGCTTCACCCCTCCACTTT
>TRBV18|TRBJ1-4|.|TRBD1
CASSTYRGHNEKLFF
TGTGCCAGCTCGACCTACAGGGGGCATAATGAAAAACTGTTTTTT
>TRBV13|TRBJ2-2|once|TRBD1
CASSHRDRGLTGELFF
TGTGCCAGCAGCCACCGGGACAGGGGGCTAACCGGGGAGCTGTTTTTT